Following are 5 T cell receptor beta chains from one sample sequenced in a study of shared T cell receptors in the human thymus. Here immunoSEQ multiplex PCR was the method, and the copy in TCRdb shows in-frame clones only, minus some. The sample gives roughly 700,000 clones, roughly 88% of which show up once; 0.0095% to 0.013% is in the top ten. The same data also contributed to another study, on human thymus T cells.

Material for sequencing was thymocytes. These receptors were collected from a boy in the first two years of life with a congenital heart defect.

The rearrangement joins TRBV30 to TRBJ2-4, with 14 nucleotides matching TRBD2. V shed 2 bases, J shed 0 bases, and the junction held 6 bases outside the gene matches. The CDR3 runs 18 residues. CDR1 is GTSNPN, CDR2 SVGIG, per germline (reference sequence). The CDR3 DNA follows: TGTGCCTGGAGTCCAAGGACTAGCGGGAGGATAGCCAAAAACATTCAGTACTTC. Amino acid sequence: CAWSPRTSGRIAKNIQYF.

The chain combines TRBV7-3 with TRBJ2-1; 9 nucleotides align to TRBD2. With 5 bases clipped from V and 11 bases from J, the junction kept 4 bases outside the gene matches. This CDR3 spans 12 amino acids. CDR1 is SGHTA and CDR2 is FQGTGA in the germline V gene. The CDR3 loop reads CASSPSGGKQFF. The CDR3 nucleotides are TGTGCCAGCAGCCCGAGCGGGGGGAAGCAGTTCTTC.

The chain joins TRBV4-1 to TRBJ2-7; 8 bases map to TRBD2. Germline V CDR1 and CDR2: MGHRA, YSYEKL. The CDR3 length is 14 residues. Trimming cost V 2 bases and J 5 bases; bases outside gene matches: 5. The CDR3 DNA sequence: TGCGCCAGCAGCCAAAGCGGGAGTGTCAACGAGCAGTACTTC. Translating it yields CASSQSGSVNEQYF.

The chain carries TRBV30 and TRBJ1-1; D unresolved. V lost 2 bases to trimming and J lost 6 bases, with 7 bases between them. This CDR3 region has 11 residues. Germline values: CDR1 GTSNPN, CDR2 SVGIG (reference sequence). CDR3 sequence (DNA): TGTGCCTGGAGTATGAGGGCTGAAGCTTTCTTT. Protein: CAWSMRAEAFF. Supplemented by reference TRBV30 and TRBJ1-1, the full variable domain reads SQTIHQWPATLVQPVGSPLSLECTVEGTSNPNLYWYRQAAGRGLQLLFYSVGIGQISSEVPQNLSASRPQDRQFILSSKKLLLSDSGFYLCAWSMRAEAFFGQGTRLTVV.

The chain is built from TRBV20-1 and TRBJ1-1, with D unresolved. The CDR3 consists of 11 residues. Trimming left V 6 bases short and J 7 bases short, with 12 bases between. The V gene's germline CDR1 is DFQATT and CDR2 SNEGSKA (reference sequence). The CDR3 reads CSAGGRGEAFF. As DNA, the CDR3 is TGCAGTGCCGGCGGACGGGGTGAAGCTTTCTTT.